A selection of T cell receptor beta chains follows, all from one sample in a study of a mutant IDH1 vaccine in newly diagnosed glioma. These TCRs are of unknown antigen specificity. The protocol was immunoSEQ multiplex PCR, while the TCRdb copy is restricted to in-frame clones and leaves out a portion. In the table there are approximately 50,000 clones, about 77% of which are singletons. Material: PBMCs, obtained from a glioma patient whose treatment included an IDH1 peptide vaccine. All receptors derive from a man in his fifties or sixties with glioma. The CDR3 runs from the conserved cysteine through the conserved F or W. D genes are given only for firm matches. Not all rows give a size; the values are once, few, many and, for expanded clones, a class.

>12|TRBV30|-|TRBJ1-5|-
TGTGCCTGGAACGAGGGAGGCCAGCCCCAGCATTTT
CAWNEGGQPQHF
>16|TRBV19|-|TRBJ1-6|-
TGTGCCAGTAGTATACGGCGGAGCTCCTATAATTCACCCCTCCACTTT
CASSIRRSSYNSPLHF
>13|TRBV13|-|TRBJ2-7|-
TGTGCCAGCAGCTTGGGGGCAACATACGAGCAGTACTTC
CASSLGATYEQYF
>14|TRBV29-1|-|TRBJ2-2|-
TGCAGCGTTGAAGATCAGACTGTCACCGGGGAGCTGTTTTTT
CSVEDQTVTGELFF
>14|TRBV11-2|-|TRBJ2-7|TRBD1
TGCGCCAGCAGCCAGGGGACAGGGTCACGAGAGCAGTACTTC
CASSQGTGSREQYF
>13|TRBV7-2|-|TRBJ1-2|-
TGTGCCAGCAGCCCCAAGGGCGGCTATGGCTACACCTTC
CASSPKGGYGYTF
>16|TRBV19|-|TRBJ2-1|TRBD2
TGTGCCAGTAGTATAAGTCTAGCGGGGTTGTACAATGAGCAGTTCTTC
CASSISLAGLYNEQFF
>15|TRBV9|-|TRBJ2-2|-
TGTGCCAGCAGCGTAGACGAGGGCTTGGGCGGGGAGCTGTTTTTT
CASSVDEGLGGELFF
>12|TRBV2|-|TRBJ1-1|-
TGTGCCAGCAGTGACGTCTACACTGAAGCTTTCTTT
CASSDVYTEAFF
>12|TRBV7-9|-|TRBJ2-7|TRBD1
TGTGCCAGCAGTCCGACAGGGGGCGAGCAGTACTTC
CASSPTGGEQYF
>16|TRBV5-6|-|TRBJ1-2|-
TGTGCCAGCAGCTTGGGAACAGGGCCTCCCGACTATGGCTACACCTTC
CASSLGTGPPDYGYTF
>14|TRBV9|-|TRBJ2-7|-
TGTGCCAGCAGCCCCTCAGGTCTAGCCTACGAGCAGTACTTC
CASSPSGLAYEQYF
>16|TRBV4-1|-|TRBJ1-3|-
TGCGCCAGCAGCGAAAGACGGGACCCCGGGGGAAACACCATATATTTT
CASSERRDPGGNTIYF
>14|TRBV6-5|once|TRBJ1-2|-
TGTGCCAGCAGTTACTGGGGACAAGTCGATGGCTACACCTTC
CASSYWGQVDGYTF
>16|TRBV9|-|TRBJ1-3|TRBD1
TGTGCCAGCAGCGTAGATAACAGGGGAGAAGGAAACACCATATATTTT
CASSVDNRGEGNTIYF
>12|TRBV29-1|-|TRBJ1-2|-
TGCAGCGTAGCAGGGGTGAGAGATGGCTACACCTTC
CSVAGVRDGYTF
>15|TRBV6-5|-|TRBJ2-1|-
TGTGCCAGCAGCCGTGGGGGGCCTAGCTACAATGAGCAGTTCTTC
CASSRGGPSYNEQFF
>15|TRBV14|-|TRBJ2-2|-
TGTGCCAGCAGCCAAGCGAGTGGTTACACCGGGGAGCTGTTTTTT
CASSQASGYTGELFF
>13|TRBV30|-|TRBJ2-7|-
TGTGCCTGGAGGGCGGGACGGAACTACGAGCAGTACTTC
CAWRAGRNYEQYF
>12|TRBV19|few|TRBJ1-2|-
TGTGCCAGTACCGGGACGTCTTACGGCTACACCTTC
CASTGTSYGYTF
>17|TRBV5-4|once|TRBJ1-1|-
TGTGCCAGCAGCCCGAGAGGGCCCGGGACACAGAACACTGAAGCTTTCTTT
CASSPRGPGTQNTEAFF
>14|TRBV19|-|TRBJ1-4|TRBD1
TGTGCCAGTAGTATAACAGGGGAACGGGAAAAACTGTTTTTT
CASSITGEREKLFF
>13|TRBV19|-|TRBJ2-3|-
TGTGCCAGTAGTGTGTTAGGGGGGGATACGCAGTATTTT
CASSVLGGDTQYF
>14|TRBV19|-|TRBJ1-1|-
TGTGCCAGTAACACCGGAGGGGGGAACACTGAAGCTTTCTTT
CASNTGGGNTEAFF
>17|TRBV7-9|-|TRBJ1-3|-
TGTGCCAGCAGCCCCCTGCGCAGGCCGAGCTCTGGAAACACCATATATTTT
CASSPLRRPSSGNTIYF
>13|TRBV18|once|TRBJ2-3|-
TGTGCCAGCTCACCACCATCTTCGGATACGCAGTATTTT
CASSPPSSDTQYF
>13|TRBV18|few|TRBJ1-3|-
TGTGCCAGCTCACCTGACAGTATGGACACCATATATTTT
CASSPDSMDTIYF
>18|TRBV4-1|once|TRBJ1-4|-
TGCGCCAGCAGCCAAGAAGGCCCGGGGGAGGTCGGCGGTGAAAAACTGTTTTTT
CASSQEGPGEVGGEKLFF
>17|TRBV7-9|-|TRBJ1-2|TRBD1
TGTGCCAGCAGCCATCCTGACGGACAGGGTGTACACTATGGCTACACCTTC
CASSHPDGQGVHYGYTF
>13|TRBV11-1|-|TRBJ2-1|-
TGTGCCAGCAGTTCGGACAGCCCCAATGAGCAGTTCTTC
CASSSDSPNEQFF
>15|TRBV2|-|TRBJ2-5|TRBD1
TGTGCCAGCAAGGTGCAGGGGGCGCGTGGGGAGACCCAGTACTTC
CASKVQGARGETQYF
>18|TRBV25-1|-|TRBJ2-2|-
TGTGCCAGCAGTGAATCGCTGCAGGCGTTCGCGCACACCGGGGAGCTGTTTTTT
CASSESLQAFAHTGELFF
>15|TRBV13|-|TRBJ2-6|-
TGTGCCAGCAGCTTAATGGGTTCTGGGGCCAACGTCCTGACTTTC
CASSLMGSGANVLTF
>14|TRBV5-4|-|TRBJ2-2|-
TGTGCCAGCAGATCGCGGACGAACACCGGGGAGCTGTTTTTT
CASRSRTNTGELFF
>13|TRBV10-3|-|TRBJ2-7|-
TGTGCCATCAATGCGGGACAGAACTACGAGCAGTACTTC
CAINAGQNYEQYF
>14|TRBV4-1|-|TRBJ2-1|TRBD2
TGCGCCAGCAGCCAAGCGGGGGGGTACAATGAGCAGTTCTTC
CASSQAGGYNEQFF
>11|TRBV19|-|TRBJ1-2|-
TGTGCCACTTCAAAGGCTTATGGCTACACCTTC
CATSKAYGYTF
>14|TRBV11-1|-|TRBJ1-1|-
TGTGCCAGCAGCTTAAATAGAATGAACACTGAAGCTTTCTTT
CASSLNRMNTEAFF
>14|TRBV5-1|-|TRBJ1-1|-
TGCGCCAGCAGCTTGCTGGGGCCGGACACTGAAGCTTTCTTT
CASSLLGPDTEAFF
>11|TRBV6-5|-|TRBJ2-1|-
TGTGCCAGCAGCAGACTAGACGAGCAGTTCTTC
CASSRLDEQFF
>16|TRBV5-5|-|TRBJ1-1|TRBD1
TGTGCCAGCAGTCCGGGACAGGGTTACGTGAACACTGAAGCTTTCTTT
CASSPGQGYVNTEAFF
>14|TRBV15|once|TRBJ2-5|-
TGTGCCACCAGCAGAGTCAGGGCCCAAGAGACCCAGTACTTC
CATSRVRAQETQYF
>13|TRBV27|-|TRBJ2-2|-
TGTGCCAGCAGTTTTCAGGGGACCGGGGAGCTGTTTTTT
CASSFQGTGELFF
>14|TRBV7-2|-|TRBJ1-3|-
TGTGCCAGCAGCTTAGGACAGGCTGGAAACACCATATATTTT
CASSLGQAGNTIYF
>18|TRBV4-2|-|TRBJ2-2|TRBD2
TGTGCCAGCAGCCAAGAGCCCCCTCCGGGGGGTTTCACCGGGGAGCTGTTTTTT
CASSQEPPPGGFTGELFF
>12|TRBV6-1|-|TRBJ1-5|-
TGTGCCAGCAAACAGACGACAGAGCCCCAGCATTTT
CASKQTTEPQHF
>14|TRBV7-2|-|TRBJ1-1|-
TGTGCCAGCAGCTTAGGGGGCAGGGCCCTTGAAGCTTTCTTT
CASSLGGRALEAFF
>12|TRBV6-6|-|TRBJ2-2|-
TGTGCCAGCAGTTACGGGGTAGGGGAGCTGTTTTTT
CASSYGVGELFF
>17|TRBV4-3|-|TRBJ1-1|-
TGCGCCAGCAGCCCGGATCTGGAGGGGATGGGGAGCACTGAAGCTTTCTTT
CASSPDLEGMGSTEAFF
>15|TRBV4-3|few|TRBJ2-1|-
TGCGCCAGCAGCCAGAGGACGGGGTCCTACAATGAGCAGTTCTTC
CASSQRTGSYNEQFF
>16|TRBV5-6|-|TRBJ1-4|-
TGTGCCAGCAGCTTGCCCGGCGGTTCAACGAATGAAAAACTGTTTTTT
CASSLPGGSTNEKLFF
>12|TRBV30|-|TRBJ1-3|TRBD1
TGTGCCTGGAGCGGACAGGGAGGCGCCATATATTTT
CAWSGQGGAIYF
>12|TRBV30|-|TRBJ1-1|TRBD1
TGTGCCTGGGACAGGGTAGGAACTGAAGCTTTCTTT
CAWDRVGTEAFF
>13|TRBV12-5|-|TRBJ2-1|-
TGTGCTAGTGGTTTGGACGGGGGATATGAGCAGTTCTTC
CASGLDGGYEQFF
>16|TRBV6-6|few|TRBJ2-7|-
TGTGCCAGCAGTTACTCGGTCACCGACCACTCCTACGAGCAGTACTTC
CASSYSVTDHSYEQYF
>14|TRBV19|-|TRBJ2-4|-
TGTGCCAGTAGTATAGCAGCGGGTAAAAACATTCAGTACTTC
CASSIAAGKNIQYF
>17|TRBV19|-|TRBJ1-2|-
TGTGCCAGTAGTATAGATCTATCCGGCGGTAGGATCGGTGGCTACACCTTC
CASSIDLSGGRIGGYTF
>13|TRBV5-1|few|TRBJ1-6|-
TGCGCCAGCAGGTTTTCCTATAATTCACCCCTCCACTTT
CASRFSYNSPLHF
>15|TRBV18|-|TRBJ1-4|-
TGTGCCAGCTCACCATCTGCTCAGCGTAATGAAAAACTGTTTTTT
CASSPSAQRNEKLFF
>12|TRBV6-5|few|TRBJ1-5|-
TGTGCCAGCAGTTTAAGAGGCCAGCCCCAGCATTTT
CASSLRGQPQHF